The source of this T cell receptor (beta chain) is a study of blood T cells in healthy people across ages. A minimum of 7 million PBMCs was isolated per sample. A second about 7 to 11 cycle PCR used barcoded and J-beta primers. Each cDNA molecule, via a template-switch adaptor with 12 random nucleotides, was tagged. TCRdb passed the 5' RACE reads through MiXCR, listing each CDR3 protein once. The sample has 850,000 to 1,100,000 distinct CDR3 sequences; 35% to 40% are singletons. From germline, CDR1 is LGHNA and CDR2 YSLEER. V lost 0 bases to trimming and J lost 5 bases, with 11 bases between them. This CDR3 region has 15 residues. Only a few counts were recorded for this clonotype.

The rearrangement uses TRBV4-3 and TRBJ1-5, with D hard to call. The material sequenced was blood. This TCR was recovered from a man between 18 and 35 years old in good health. This chain's CDR3 is CASSQDPAGDQPQHF. CDR3 coding DNA: TGCGCCAGCAGCCAAGATCCAGCTGGGGATCAGCCCCAGCATTTT.